Shown below are 10 T cell receptor beta chains from a single sample sequenced in a study of neurological immune-mediated disorders. Noted time point: technical triplicate 3. TCRdb reanalysed the 5' RACE reads using MiXCR and keeps one entry per CDR3 protein. This sample has about 44,000 distinct CDR3 sequences; roughly a fifth occur once, and the top ten carry around 4%. The source material was PBMCs. The receptors originated from a man aged 55 to 70 with HTLV-1-associated myelopathy (HAM/TSP).

This clonotype was seen at least ten times. The chain recombines TRBV27 with TRBJ1-5; the D gene is possibly TRBD1 (6 bases). Germline lookup yields CDR1 MNHEY and CDR2 SMNVEV (reference sequence). Trimming cost V 2 bases and J 7 bases, with 12 bases left between them. This CDR3 is 14 amino acids long. CDR3 DNA sequence: TGTGCCAGCAGTTTAATCAGGGGCGGGCAGCCCCAGCATTTT. Residues: CASSLIRGGQPQHF.

There are many counts of this clonotype. This CDR3 reads CASSVAPAGGGETQYF. CDR3 coding DNA: TGTGCCAGCAGCGTAGCTCCTGCGGGAGGCGGTGAGACCCAGTACTTC. This chain links TRBV9 with TRBJ2-5, with 8 bases matching TRBD2. The CDR3 contains 16 residues. The germline V gene has CDR1 SGDLS and CDR2 YYNGEE. The V and J ends lost 0 bases and 5 bases, in that order; junction bases with no gene match: 9.

This clonotype was seen at least ten times. The genes are TRBV5-1 and TRBJ2-2; maybe TRBD2 (5 bases). V lost 4 bases and J 0 bases, leaving 10 bases between the germline ends. This CDR3 is built from 15 residues. Germline V gene sequence: CDR1 SGHRS, CDR2 YFSETQ. In DNA, the CDR3 is TGCGCCAGCAGCCCCTGGGGAGCGAACACCGGGGAGCTGTTTTTT. Amino acid sequence: CASSPWGANTGELFF. The variable domain in full, completed from reference TRBV5-1 and TRBJ2-2, reads KAGVTQTPRYLIKTRGQQVTLSCSPISGHRSVSWYQQTPGQGLQFLFEYFSETQRNKGNFPGRFSGRQFSNSRSEMNVSTLELGDSALYLCASSPWGANTGELFFGEGSRLTVL.

At least ten counts were recorded for this clonotype. The chain has TRBV12-3 or TRBV12-4 and TRBJ2-7, with D tentatively TRBD1 (5 bases). Trimming pared 5 bases from V and 6 bases from J, leaving 14 bases between. This CDR3 has 13 residues. Here the CDR3 reads CASSPRRQGEQYF. CDR3 in DNA: TGTGCCAGCAGTCCCAGACGTCAGGGCGAGCAGTACTTC.

This clonotype was seen ten or more times. J is TRBJ2-1 and V is TRBV10-3; 10 bases align to TRBD2. The CDR3 totals 16 residues. The J segment lost 7 bases and the V segment lost 2 bases, leaving 8 bases of the junction unmatched. Germline V gene lookup returns CDR1 ENHRY and CDR2 SYGVKD. The CDR3 DNA follows: TGTGCCATCAGTGAGGAGGGGAGCGGGAGGGTGAATGAGCAGTTCTTC. Amino acids: CAISEEGSGRVNEQFF.

This clonotype was counted many times. The V and J genes are TRBV12-3 or TRBV12-4 and TRBJ2-1; possible D gene TRBD2, 6 bases. Trimming took 6 bases from V and 10 from J, leaving 16 bases between them. The CDR3 loop spans 13 amino acids. The DNA of the CDR3 is TGTGCCAGCAGCCCCCGGGGAGGTTCGGAGCAGTTCTTC. This codes for CASSPRGGSEQFF.

This clonotype occurred many times. This chain's CDR3 is CASSDADEQYF. CDR3 nucleotides: TGTGCCAGCAGCGACGCGGACGAGCAGTACTTC. V is TRBV7-9 and J is TRBJ2-7; D gene uncertain. The CDR3 covers 11 residues. V lost 5 bases and J lost 5, with 7 bases in between. CDR1 is SEHNR, CDR2 FQNEAQ, per germline (reference sequence).

The V gene is TRBV5-1, the J gene TRBJ1-5; perhaps TRBD1 as D (5 bases). The V and J ends lost 4 bases and 6 bases respectively, with 11 bases between them. The V gene's germline CDR1 is SGHRS and CDR2 YFSETQ. The CDR3 consists of 13 residues. The CDR3 DNA follows: TGCGCCAGCAGCCCGGGGACGGGTCAGCCCCAGCATTTT. Protein product: CASSPGTGQPQHF.

The genes are TRBV20-1 and TRBJ2-3; D unresolved. The CDR3 totals 15 residues. Germline lookup yields CDR1 DFQATT and CDR2 SNEGSKA (reference sequence). The V and J ends lost 0 bases and 0 bases respectively, with 10 bases between them. CDR3 bases: TGCAGTGCTAGAGAAAGCTTCCGGAGCACAGATACGCAGTATTTT. Translation gives CSARESFRSTDTQYF.

This clonotype was detected many times. CDR3 coding DNA: TGCAGCGGTCGACGGTCAACTAATGAAAAACTGTTTTTT. This translates into CSGRRSTNEKLFF. V is TRBV29-1 and J is TRBJ1-4; D remains unclear. CDR1 is SQVTM and CDR2 is ANQGSEA in the germline V gene. V lost 7 bases, J lost 0 bases, and 9 bases lay in between. The CDR3 runs to 13 residues.